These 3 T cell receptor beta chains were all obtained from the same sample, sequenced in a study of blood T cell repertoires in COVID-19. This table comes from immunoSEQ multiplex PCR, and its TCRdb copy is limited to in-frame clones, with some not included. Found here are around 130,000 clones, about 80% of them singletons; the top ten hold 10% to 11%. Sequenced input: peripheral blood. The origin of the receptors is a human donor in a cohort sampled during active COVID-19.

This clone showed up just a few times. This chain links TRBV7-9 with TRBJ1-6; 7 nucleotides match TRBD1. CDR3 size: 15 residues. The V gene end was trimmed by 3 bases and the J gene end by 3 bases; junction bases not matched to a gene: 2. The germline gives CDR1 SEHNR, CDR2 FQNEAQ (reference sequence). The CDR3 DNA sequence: TGTGCCAGCAGCTTGAGGGACAGCTATAATTCACCCCTCCACTTT. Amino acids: CASSLRDSYNSPLHF.

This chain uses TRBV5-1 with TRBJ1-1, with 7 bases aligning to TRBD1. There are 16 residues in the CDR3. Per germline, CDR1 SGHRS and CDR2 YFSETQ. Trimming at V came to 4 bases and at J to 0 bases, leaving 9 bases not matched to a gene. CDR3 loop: CASSPGQLLLNTEAFF. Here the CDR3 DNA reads TGCGCCAGCAGCCCGGGACAGCTTCTTTTGAACACTGAAGCTTTCTTT. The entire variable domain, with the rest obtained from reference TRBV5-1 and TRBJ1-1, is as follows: KAGVTQTPRYLIKTRGQQVTLSCSPISGHRSVSWYQQTPGQGLQFLFEYFSETQRNKGNFPGRFSGRQFSNSRSEMNVSTLELGDSALYLCASSPGQLLLNTEAFFGQGTRLTVV.

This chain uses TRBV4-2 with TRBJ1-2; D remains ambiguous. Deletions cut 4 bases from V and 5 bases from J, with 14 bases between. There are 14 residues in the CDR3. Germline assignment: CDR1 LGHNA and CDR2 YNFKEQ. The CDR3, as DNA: TGTGCCAGCAGCCGACCACTCCGGCGGTATGGCTACACCTTC. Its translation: CASSRPLRRYGYTF.